A single sample is the source of the 3 T cell receptor beta chains below, sequenced in a study of human T cells and chemical hapten exposure. Unseparated into fractions, whole blood served as the source from which total RNA was extracted. Each CDR3 protein is one row after TCRdb ran MiXCR on the 5' RACE reads. The sample lists 120,000 to 150,000 distinct CDR3 sequences; 3.5% to 5% were seen once. These receptor sequences come from a female donor in good health.

This clonotype was counted many times. The gene calls are TRBV21-1 and TRBJ2-5. TRBV21-1 corresponds to a pseudogene. This CDR3 is built from 11 residues. This CDR3 is CASSNRETQYF. CDR3 bases: TGTGCCAGCAGCAATAGAGAGACCCAGTACTTC.

This clonotype showed up many times. The V call is TRBV6-1, the J call TRBJ2-7; D unclear. The ends were cut back, 7 bases at V and 3 bases at J, with 13 bases in the middle. From germline, CDR1 is MNHNS and CDR2 SASEGT. This CDR3 has 13 amino acids. The CDR3 DNA reads TGTGCCAGCAAGGGCGCCTCCTACTACGAGCAGTACTTC. This gives the protein CASKGASYYEQYF.

This clonotype has at least ten counts. J is TRBJ2-1 and V is TRBV6-1; TRBD1 matches 9 bases. CDR3 length: 20 residues. V was pared by 6 bases and J by 9 bases, with 27 bases of the junction left unmatched. From germline, CDR1 is MNHNS and CDR2 SASEGT. The DNA of the CDR3 is TGTGCCAGCAGGGCCATCCGGGGGACAGGGAGAGGGGGTTCCGGGGCTGAGCAGTTCTTC. Protein product: CASRAIRGTGRGGSGAEQFF.